Listed below are T cell receptor beta chains from one sample, sequenced in a study of T cell repertoires in cytomegalovirus infection. TCRdb independently ran MiXCR on the reads; one entry per CDR3 protein. Of around 740,000 distinct CDR3 sequences in the sample, roughly a third were seen once. The sample comprised PBMCs. Every receptor here comes from a human donor in good health (CMV status not recorded). Some clones in this sample may be carry-over from other donors' samples. CDR3s leave out the opening cysteine and the closing phenylalanine or tryptophan. For some rows the clone size is stated as once, few or many, or as a class when expanded; others skip it.

size: few
J: TRBJ2-4
V: TRBV6-1
CDR3: ASRGLNIQY

size: .
J: TRBJ1-1
V: TRBV28
CDR3: ASSLGAPGVLNTEAF

size: .
J: TRBJ1-3
V: TRBV12-3/TRBV12-4
CDR3: AGRDTSSGNTIY

size: few
J: TRBJ1-6
V: TRBV27
CDR3: ASSLFWTGAGSPLH

size: .
J: TRBJ1-1
V: TRBV7-3
CDR3: ASSQGSGRNTEAF

size: few
J: TRBJ1-1
V: TRBV7-8
CDR3: ASSWGTVVLGLTEAF

size: few
J: TRBJ1-4
V: TRBV7-2
CDR3: ASSLRASTNEKLF

size: .
J: TRBJ2-3
V: TRBV5-4
CDR3: ASSPTGIDTQY

size: few
J: TRBJ2-1
V: TRBV6-1
CDR3: ASSYLDRGDFIEQF

size: .
J: TRBJ2-7
V: TRBV19
CDR3: ASSRKRQGSYEQY

size: .
J: TRBJ2-7
V: TRBV20-1
CDR3: SARSPLSSYEQY

size: few
J: TRBJ2-6
V: TRBV29-1
CDR3: SVALGGISSSGANVLT

size: .
J: TRBJ2-7
V: TRBV6-1
CDR3: ASSEPPLPREQY

size: few
J: TRBJ1-4
V: TRBV5-1
CDR3: ASSVEGVANEKLF

size: .
J: TRBJ1-5
V: TRBV20-1
CDR3: SARPLRVQPQH

size: .
J: TRBJ1-6
V: TRBV12-3/TRBV12-4
CDR3: ASSLGKLTGRGMTPLH

size: .
J: TRBJ2-7
V: TRBV25-1
CDR3: ASSDPSGVYEQY

size: .
J: TRBJ2-2
V: TRBV9
CDR3: ASSVWADTGELF

size: few
J: TRBJ1-5
V: TRBV5-6
CDR3: ASSWGAQGWQPQH

size: many
J: TRBJ1-6
V: TRBV7-6
CDR3: ASSPGEKGQYNSPLH

size: few
J: TRBJ1-5
V: TRBV9
CDR3: ASSVDPQPNQPQH

size: .
J: TRBJ1-3
V: TRBV4-1
CDR3: ASSLPVGRGQDSGNTIY

size: .
J: TRBJ2-2
V: TRBV28
CDR3: ASSLRTGLTGELF

size: .
J: TRBJ2-7
V: TRBV28
CDR3: ASRVVGGPGSYEQY

size: .
J: TRBJ1-5
V: TRBV25-1
CDR3: ASSDTVTADQPQH

size: many
J: TRBJ2-1
V: TRBV7-2
CDR3: ASSLAGGGAYNEQF

size: .
J: TRBJ2-7
V: TRBV5-6
CDR3: ASSQGQGLYEQY

size: .
J: TRBJ1-1
V: TRBV3-1
CDR3: ASSQVLQRNTEAF

size: .
J: TRBJ2-5
V: TRBV30
CDR3: AWSVGSGETQY

size: few
J: TRBJ1-2
V: TRBV29-1
CDR3: SVEGQGADYGYT

size: few
J: TRBJ1-1
V: TRBV6-6
CDR3: ASMRVFSMNTEAF

size: .
J: TRBJ1-1
V: TRBV12-3/TRBV12-4
CDR3: ASSIRENTEAF

size: .
J: TRBJ1-5
V: TRBV10-3
CDR3: AISGGGGSNQPQH

size: few
J: TRBJ2-7
V: TRBV19
CDR3: ASSFGHEQY

size: .
J: TRBJ2-5
V: TRBV12-3/TRBV12-4
CDR3: ASRRQAPRLEETQY

size: few
J: TRBJ2-5
V: TRBV7-6
CDR3: ASSVQDQGSKTQY

size: .
J: TRBJ2-1
V: TRBV19
CDR3: ASSIVTGGTTPYNEQF

size: .
J: TRBJ2-7
V: TRBV28
CDR3: ASFWGAEQY

size: .
J: TRBJ1-5
V: TRBV27
CDR3: ASSLSSGDQPQH

size: .
J: TRBJ1-1
V: TRBV24-1
CDR3: ATSDSGFEAF

size: many
J: TRBJ2-1
V: TRBV4-1
CDR3: ASTDSGRGDDEQF

size: .
J: TRBJ2-1
V: TRBV7-9
CDR3: ASSPRDSGRKNEQF

size: .
J: TRBJ2-1
V: TRBV6-5
CDR3: ASRPGPTRNEQF

size: .
J: TRBJ2-6
V: TRBV5-4
CDR3: ASSLWGGGSGANVLT

size: few
J: TRBJ2-7
V: TRBV10-3
CDR3: AIGAQTSYEQY

size: .
J: TRBJ2-2
V: TRBV6-5
CDR3: ASSYRGPNTGELF

size: few
J: TRBJ1-6
V: TRBV28
CDR3: ASSSSGPLNYNFALH